The 14 T cell receptor beta chains given below trace back to one sample, sequenced in a study of patients and donors after allogeneic stem cell transplantation. One entry per CDR3 protein results from TCRdb running MiXCR on the RT-PCR reads. The sample records approximately 160,000 distinct CDR3 sequences, 30% being singletons. Source material: blood, either unsorted or a sorted T cell fraction (not recorded which). Receptors originate from a human donor who was either an allogeneic HSCT recipient or a stem cell or donor lymphocyte infusion donor (not recorded which). It is not recorded whose cells these are; they may come from a transplant donor.

This clonotype came up a few times. V and J are TRBV6-5 and TRBJ2-7; D could derive from TRBD1 or TRBD2 (5 bases each). The CDR3 covers 14 residues. V lost 1 base and J 0 bases, leaving 7 bases between the germline ends. Germline CDR1 and CDR2: MNHEY and SVGAGI. CDR3 DNA sequence: TGTGCCAGCAGTTACTTTGGGGGCTCCTACGAGCAGTACTTC. Its translation is CASSYFGGSYEQYF.

V gene TRBV28 combines with J gene TRBJ2-1, with D perhaps TRBD2 (5 bases). This CDR3 spans 12 amino acids. Germline CDR1 and CDR2: MDHEN and SYDVKM. V lost 8 bases to trimming and J lost 6 bases, with 11 bases between them. DNA of the CDR3: TGTGCCAGCGGGAGAGCTTCCAATGAGCAGTTCTTC. It translates to CASGRASNEQFF.

This rearrangement joins TRBV5-1 to TRBJ2-7; 7 bases are a match to TRBD1. CDR3 length: 14 residues. Losses at the gene ends were 5 bases for V and 3 bases for J; bases not matched to a gene: 8. Germline lookup yields CDR1 SGHRS and CDR2 YFSETQ. The CDR3 loop is CASSFYGTVYEQYF. CDR3 nucleotide sequence: TGCGCCAGCAGTTTCTACGGGACAGTCTACGAGCAGTACTTC.

The chain couples TRBV27 to TRBJ2-7, with 10 positions matching TRBD2. V shed 3 bases and J 2 bases; nucleotides not matched to a gene: 4. CDR1 and CDR2 from the germline V gene are MNHEY and SMNVEV (reference sequence). The CDR3 sequence is 15 residues long. The CDR3 nucleotides are TGTGCCAGCAGTTTTCGGACTAGCGGAACCTACGAGCAGTACTTC. This sequence encodes CASSFRTSGTYEQYF.

The V call is TRBV4-3, the J call TRBJ1-4, with D possibly being TRBD1 (6 bases). V dropped 3 bases and J dropped 8 bases, with 22 bases sitting between them. This CDR3 has 17 residues. Germline-derived CDR1 and CDR2 are LGHNA and YSLEER. DNA for the CDR3: TGCGCCAGCAGCCAGGGGGCAGGGGCAGGTGCAACGGAAAAACTGTTTTTT. This encodes CASSQGAGAGATEKLFF.

The V call is TRBV6-5, the J call TRBJ2-7; D remains ambiguous. Germline CDR1 and CDR2: MNHEY and SVGAGI. CDR3 length equals 13 residues. Trimming stripped 2 bases from V and 6 bases from J, with 11 bases between. CDR3 loop: CASSYAPLGEQYF. The CDR3 coding sequence is TGTGCCAGCAGTTACGCTCCGCTCGGCGAGCAGTACTTC.

This clonotype was seen a handful of times. The chain employs TRBV25-1 and TRBJ2-4; D may be TRBD2 (5 bases). Trimming took off 8 bases at V and 4 bases at J, with 9 bases between the two ends. Germline loops: CDR1 MGHDK, CDR2 SYGVNS. The CDR3 is 12 amino acids. The CDR3 sequence: CASGRDKNIQYF. In DNA, the CDR3 is TGTGCCAGCGGGAGAGATAAAAACATTCAGTACTTC.

The chain links TRBV7-9 to TRBJ2-1; D remains unclear. The ends were cut back, 2 bases at V and 2 bases at J, with 19 bases in the middle. The CDR3 has 18 residues. Germline CDR1 is SEHNR and CDR2 is FQNEAQ (reference sequence). CDR3 sequence (DNA): TGTGCCAGCAGCTTATTAAAAGGCTTTCCACGGGCCTACAATGAGCAGTTCTTC. As protein: CASSLLKGFPRAYNEQFF.

This clonotype was seen many times. The gene calls are TRBV5-5 and TRBJ1-5; D ambiguous. The CDR3 spans 14 residues. Germline lookup yields CDR1 SGHKS and CDR2 YYEKEE (reference sequence). The ends were cut back, 5 bases at V and 6 bases at J, with 15 bases in the middle. CDR3 amino acids: CASRASSDVQPQHF. As DNA, the CDR3 is TGTGCCAGCAGGGCCTCGTCGGATGTTCAGCCCCAGCATTTT.

This clonotype was counted at least ten times. CDR3 loop: CASTPTEQANYGYTF. CDR3 bases: TGTGCCAGCACCCCGACAGAGCAAGCTAACTATGGCTACACCTTC. The gene calls are TRBV12-3 or TRBV12-4 and TRBJ1-2; possible D gene TRBD1, 5 bases. Trimming cost V 7 bases and J 0 bases, with 15 bases left between them. There are 15 residues in the CDR3.

This clonotype was found a few times. V is TRBV7-9 and J is TRBJ1-6; a weak D match, TRBD1 (5 bases). Germline assignment: CDR1 SEHNR and CDR2 FQNEAQ (reference sequence). The CDR3 has 16 residues. Trimming removed 3 bases from V and 4 bases from J, with 13 bases in between. Here the CDR3 reads CASSFRGAPYNSPLHF. CDR3 sequence (DNA): TGTGCCAGCAGCTTCCGCGGGGCCCCATATAATTCACCCCTCCACTTT.

The chain joins TRBV6-5 to TRBJ2-2, with D hard to call. The CDR3 totals 15 residues. V lost 0 bases and J lost 12, with 17 bases in between. Per the germline V gene, CDR1 is MNHEY and CDR2 is SVGAGI. This CDR3 is CASSYSILAGVKLFF. In DNA, the CDR3 is TGTGCCAGCAGTTACTCGATCCTTGCTGGGGTAAAGCTGTTTTTT.

CDR3 loop: CASSLGRGAYEQYF. CDR3 sequence (DNA): TGTGCCAGCAGTTTAGGGCGGGGGGCCTACGAGCAGTACTTC. The chain combines TRBV12-3 or TRBV12-4 with TRBJ2-7, with 8 bases aligning to TRBD2. The CDR3 length is 14 residues. Unmatched junction bases numbered 1, after V lost 1 base and J lost 2 bases.

The genes are TRBV18 and TRBJ2-1, with D hard to call. This CDR3 region has 12 residues. The germline V gene has CDR1 KGHSH and CDR2 LQKENI. The V end lost 3 bases, the J end lost 8 bases, and 8 bases lay between the germline ends. The CDR3 DNA reads TGTGCCAGCTCACCCGGAAGCCATGAGCAGTTCTTC. Its protein product is CASSPGSHEQFF.